Sequencing of this T cell receptor beta chain was carried out in a study of cytomegalovirus exposure and HLA in healthy donors. Study observations and caveats: Common viral pathogens seemed, in a later analysis, to connect with several of the most significant clusters.

The PCR had 60 Vbeta and 13 Jbeta primers. Clones were sequenced by immunoSEQ multiplex PCR, and TCRdb holds only the in-frame ones, with some missing. The table includes nearly 300,000 clones, roughly 88% detected once. In regard to this clone: Its antigen is currently unknown.

The CDR3 runs 15 residues. The V end lost 0 bases, the J end lost 3 bases, and 13 bases lay between the germline ends. Germline CDR1 is SGHDT and CDR2 is YYEEEE. The origin of this receptor is a man aged 35 to 55 in good health and CMV-seropositive. The sample consisted of PBMCs. J is TRBJ2-7 and V is TRBV5-6; D perhaps matches TRBD2 (5 bases). The CDR3 reads CASSLVGRGDYEQYF. The CDR3 DNA sequence: TGTGCCAGCAGCTTGGTCGGCCGGGGAGACTACGAGCAGTACTTC. The whole variable domain, filled in from reference TRBV5-6 and TRBJ2-7, reads DAGVTQSPTHLIKTRGQQVTLRCSPKSGHDTVSWYQQALGQGPQFIFQYYEEEERQRGNFPDRFSGHQFPNYSSELNVNALLLGDSALYLCASSLVGRGDYEQYFGPGTRLTVT.